Each of the 21 T cell receptor beta chains below was sequenced from the same sample in a study of OX40 agonist ivuxolimab in advanced cancers. Clones were sequenced by immunoSEQ multiplex PCR, and TCRdb holds only the in-frame ones, with some missing. The table lists tens of thousands of clones, about 90% of them singletons. The sequencing here drew on CD4+ or CD8+ T cells sorted from blood, taken in a trial of the OX40 agonist ivuxolimab. All receptors come from an adult with an advanced solid tumor such as melanoma, head and neck, liver or kidney cancer.

V and J are TRBV25-1 and TRBJ2-1; 9 nucleotides line up with TRBD1. This CDR3 spans 15 amino acids. V lost 2 bases, J lost 8 bases, and 7 bases stayed unmatched. Germline V CDR1 and CDR2: MGHDK, SYGVNS. The CDR3: CASSEPGQGGYEQFF. CDR3 in DNA: TGTGCCAGCAGTGAACCGGGACAGGGAGGTTATGAGCAGTTCTTC.

The CDR3 loop reads CATSRKSTNEKLFF. The CDR3 DNA reads as TGTGCCACCAGCAGAAAATCAACTAATGAAAAACTGTTTTTT. The rearrangement uses TRBV15 and TRBJ1-4; no clear D gene. The V end was cut by 2 bases, the J end by 0 bases, with 4 bases between. This CDR3 has 14 amino acids. Germline V gene data show CDR1 as LNHNV and CDR2 as YYDKDF (reference sequence). Full variable domain (missing parts from reference TRBV15 and TRBJ1-4): DAMVIQNPRYQVTQFGKPVTLSCSQTLNHNVMYWYQQKSSQAPKLLFHYYDKDFNNEADTPDNFQSRRPNTSFCFLDIRSPGLGDTAMYLCATSRKSTNEKLFFGSGTQLSVL.

CDR3 sequence: CASSERLAGVTNEKLFF. In nucleotides, the CDR3 is TGTGCCAGCAGTGAAAGGCTAGCAGGGGTGACTAATGAAAAACTGTTTTTT. The rearrangement joins TRBV6-1 to TRBJ1-4, with TRBD1 as a possible D gene (6 bases). Trimming took off 2 bases at V and 2 bases at J, with 15 bases between the two ends. The CDR3 runs 17 residues. Germline CDR1 reads MNHNS; CDR2 reads SASEGT.

The chain links TRBV6-6 to TRBJ1-2, with 9 nucleotides matching TRBD1. The V gene's germline CDR1 is MNHNY and CDR2 SVGAGI (reference sequence). The junction had 15 bases not matched to a gene; V was cut back by 6 bases and J by 10 bases. This CDR3 is built from 15 residues. CDR3 protein: CASSQDGTGTGYYTF. CDR3 sequence (DNA): TGTGCCAGCAGCCAAGACGGAACCGGGACAGGGTACTACACCTTC.

The V gene is TRBV30, the J gene TRBJ1-1, with TRBD1 as a possible D gene (5 bases). This CDR3 comprises 15 residues. Trimming left V 0 bases short and J 2 bases short, with 13 bases between. The germline CDR1 and CDR2 sequences are GTSNPN and SVGIG (reference sequence). The chain's CDR3 is CAWSVGWGPNTEAFF. CDR3 nucleotides: TGTGCCTGGAGTGTAGGGTGGGGACCTAACACTGAAGCTTTCTTT.

DNA for the CDR3: TGTGCCAGCAGTGTCGGTCCGTACTACACCTTC. This codes for CASSVGPYYTF. The chain combines TRBV2 with TRBJ1-2; D gene ambiguous. The CDR3 extends over 11 amino acids. V gave up 4 bases and J gave up 10 bases, with 10 bases separating them. The germline CDR1 and CDR2 sequences are SNHLY and FYNNEI.

This chain uses TRBV19 with TRBJ1-2; 8 bases are shared with TRBD1. The CDR3 has 15 amino acids. Germline values: CDR1 LNHDA, CDR2 SQIVND (reference sequence). After removal of 5 bases from V and 2 bases from J, the junction contained 7 bases not matched to a gene. DNA of the CDR3: TGTGCCAGTAGTGTAACCCGGACAGGGAACTATGGCTACACCTTC. Protein sequence: CASSVTRTGNYGYTF. The whole variable domain, filled in from reference TRBV19 and TRBJ1-2, reads DGGITQSPKYLFRKEGQNVTLSCEQNLNHDAMYWYRQDPGQGLRLIYYSQIVNDFQKGDIAEGYSVSREKKESFPLTVTSAQKNPTAFYLCASSVTRTGNYGYTFGSGTRLTVV.

This clone came up once. This rearrangement joins TRBV2 to TRBJ2-7; 11 nucleotides agree with TRBD1. The V gene end was trimmed by 5 bases and the J gene end by 3 bases; junction bases not matched to a gene: 15. This CDR3 comprises 18 residues. Looked up from germline, CDR1 is SNHLY and CDR2 is FYNNEI. CDR3 residues: CASSPYRDRGFVSYEQYF. For the CDR3, the DNA is TGTGCCAGCAGTCCATACCGGGACAGGGGGTTCGTCAGCTACGAGCAGTACTTC. The full variable domain, in which reference TRBV2 and TRBJ2-7 provide the parts outside the CDR3, is EPEVTQTPSHQVTQMGQEVILRCVPISNHLYFYWYRQILGQKVEFLVSFYNNEISEKSEIFDDQFSVERPDGSNFTLKIRSTKLEDSAMYFCASSPYRDRGFVSYEQYFGPGTRLTVT.

J is TRBJ2-7 and V is TRBV6-1; 8 bases agree with TRBD2. Germline CDR1 MNHNS, CDR2 SASEGT. V shed 2 bases and J 4 bases; nucleotides not matched to a gene: 7. The CDR3 length is 15 residues. CDR3 sequence (DNA): TGTGCCAGCAGTGAAAAACGGGGGGGCCATTACGAGCAGTACTTC. As protein: CASSEKRGGHYEQYF.

The CDR3 nucleotides read TGTGCCTGGAGTGTCGGGGAGGGGGGTGGCTACACCTTC. Its translation is CAWSVGEGGGYTF. The rearrangement joins TRBV30 to TRBJ1-2, with D possibly being TRBD1 (6 bases). V lost 0 bases to trimming and J lost 7 bases, with 12 bases between them. The CDR3 has 13 amino acids. Germline V lookup: CDR1 GTSNPN, CDR2 SVGIG (reference sequence).

This chain connects TRBV5-8 to TRBJ1-2, with D perhaps matching TRBD1 (5 bases). V was shortened by 4 bases and J by 5 bases, with 9 bases between the two germline ends. This CDR3 has 12 residues. CDR1 and CDR2 (germline): SGHTS, YDEGEE. The CDR3 DNA reads as TGTGCCAGCAGCAAGACAGCGTATGGCTACACCTTC. Translated, it gives CASSKTAYGYTF.

V is TRBV10-3 and J is TRBJ2-1, with D possibly matching TRBD2 (6 bases). This CDR3 has 13 residues. Germline assignment: CDR1 ENHRY and CDR2 SYGVKD. The V gene lost 6 bases and the J gene lost 2 bases, with 8 bases spanning the gap. The CDR3: CAIRGLAYNEQFF. Here the CDR3 DNA reads TGTGCCATCAGGGGACTTGCCTACAATGAGCAGTTCTTC.

The chain carries TRBV5-1 and TRBJ2-7; D gene ambiguous. The CDR3 sequence is 14 residues long. V was cut by 7 bases and J by 1 base, with 15 bases left in between. Germline-derived CDR1 and CDR2 are SGHRS and YFSETQ. The CDR3 bases are TGCGCCAGCTGCCCCGGAACCAGTTCCTACGAGCAGTACTTC. Its protein is CASCPGTSSYEQYF. Full variable domain (remainder filled in from reference TRBV5-1 and TRBJ2-7): KAGVTQTPRYLIKTRGQQVTLSCSPISGHRSVSWYQQTPGQGLQFLFEYFSETQRNKGNFPGRFSGRQFSNSRSEMNVSTLELGDSALYLCASCPGTSSYEQYFGPGTRLTVT.

The chain employs TRBV7-2 and TRBJ2-1, with D tentatively TRBD1 (5 bases). Germline V gene data show CDR1 as SGHTA and CDR2 as FQGNSA. V was pared by 2 bases and J by 9 bases, with 17 bases between. The CDR3 spans 15 residues. CDR3 sequence reads: CASSLRPLGQGEQFF. The DNA of the CDR3 is TGTGCCAGCAGCTTAAGACCCCTAGGTCAGGGTGAGCAGTTCTTC.

CDR3 sequence reads: CASSMGRTGANVLTF. CDR3 sequence (DNA): TGTGCCAGTAGTATGGGGAGGACAGGGGCCAACGTCCTGACTTTC. The chain carries TRBV19 and TRBJ2-6, with TRBD2 as a possible D gene (6 bases). CDR1 is LNHDA, CDR2 SQIVND, per germline (reference sequence). Between the trimmed V and J ends, which lost 3 bases and 4 bases, there was a span of 10 bases. This CDR3 is 15 amino acids long.

The chain carries TRBV29-1 and TRBJ1-2; no reliable D call. The CDR3 runs to 13 residues. The V gene lost 4 bases and the J gene lost 3 bases, with 12 bases spanning the gap. The germline V gene encodes CDR1 SQVTM and CDR2 ANQGSEA. CDR3: CSVVENSYYGYTF. The DNA for the CDR3 is TGCAGCGTTGTAGAGAACAGTTACTATGGCTACACCTTC.

This clone was seen only once. J is TRBJ2-7 and V is TRBV6-1, with D perhaps given as TRBD1 or TRBD2 (7 bases each). Germline lookup yields CDR1 MNHNS and CDR2 SASEGT. Trimming stripped 6 bases from V and 4 bases from J, with 19 bases between. CDR3 length: 15 amino acids. CDR3 protein: CASSDGRGGVYEQYF. In DNA form, the CDR3 reads TGTGCCAGCAGCGATGGCAGGGGGGGTGTGTACGAGCAGTACTTC.

The CDR3 nucleotides are TGTGCCAGCTCACCACCGGGACGGCCCGATCAGCCCCAGCATTTT. It translates to CASSPPGRPDQPQHF. The chain recombines TRBV18 with TRBJ1-5, with D possibly being TRBD1 (5 bases). The CDR3 has 15 amino acids. CDR1 KGHSH and CDR2 LQKENI come from the germline V gene. Between the trimmed V and J ends, which lost 0 bases and 5 bases, there was a span of 11 bases.

The rearrangement links TRBV19 to TRBJ1-5; 8 bases agree with TRBD1. Unmatched junction bases numbered 7, after V lost 3 bases and J lost 9 bases. This CDR3 has 14 amino acids. Germline V gene sequence: CDR1 LNHDA, CDR2 SQIVND (reference sequence). This CDR3 reads CASSIQGAQGPQHF. DNA for the CDR3: TGTGCCAGTAGTATCCAGGGGGCGCAGGGGCCCCAGCATTTT.

V usage is TRBV6-5 and J usage is TRBJ1-2; TRBD1 might be the D (5 bases). The germline V gene encodes CDR1 MNHEY and CDR2 SVGAGI. V shed 7 bases and J shed 4 bases, with 10 bases lying between them. The CDR3 spans 12 residues. DNA of the CDR3: TGTGCCAGCAAGGGCAGGGCCTATGGCTACACCTTC. Translated: CASKGRAYGYTF.

About this clone itself: The junction departs from the called germline gene at one end, perhaps through a read error. The chain employs TRBV20-1 and TRBJ1-5; D gene ambiguous. In germline, CDR1 is DFQATT, CDR2 SNEGSKA (reference sequence). The CDR3 has 11 residues. The CDR3 spells CSASDPRRFFF. In nucleotides, the CDR3 is TGCAGTGCTTCGGACCCCCGACGGTTTTTTTTT.